Below are 2 T cell receptor beta chains sequenced from a single sample in a study of cytomegalovirus exposure and HLA in healthy donors. Primers included in the PCR were 60 Vbeta and 13 Jbeta primers. Method: immunoSEQ multiplex PCR; TCRdb's copy keeps in-frame clones and lacks some. The sample has over 150,000 clones. Sequenced material: PBMCs. These receptors all stem from a boy younger than 18 in good health and CMV-seronegative.

This chain links TRBV19 with TRBJ2-6; TRBD1 might be the D (5 bases). Germline CDR1 is LNHDA and CDR2 is SQIVND (reference sequence). The CDR3 totals 18 residues. Trimming pared 4 bases from V and 0 bases from J, leaving 16 bases between. The CDR3 DNA follows: TGTGCCAGTAGTACCCCGGGCAGGGCTCTCTCTGGGGCCAACGTCCTGACTTTC. It codes for CASSTPGRALSGANVLTF.

The chain has TRBV19 and TRBJ1-3, with D uncertain. V dropped 2 bases and J dropped 2 bases, with 10 bases sitting between them. The germline V gene encodes CDR1 LNHDA and CDR2 SQIVND (reference sequence). This CDR3 is 15 amino acids long. The chain's CDR3 is CASSISPPTGNTIYF. Here the CDR3 DNA reads TGTGCCAGTAGTATAAGCCCACCGACTGGAAACACCATATATTTT.